Following are 18 T cell receptor beta chains from one sample sequenced in a study of T cell responses to AZD1222 COVID-19 vaccine. Data came from immunoSEQ multiplex PCR; TCRdb stores just in-frame clones and leaves some out. The table records 120,000 or so clones, around 90% of them present only once. The sample was peripheral blood, taken on day 0 of MenACWY control vaccination. The receptors stem from an adult in good health.

DNA for the CDR3: TGTGCCATCAGTAGTGGTAGCGGCACAGATACGCAGTATTTT. Its protein product is CAISSGSGTDTQYF. The chain links TRBV10-3 to TRBJ2-3; tentatively, D is TRBD2 (5 bases). Germline lookup yields CDR1 ENHRY and CDR2 SYGVKD. This CDR3 region has 14 residues. Trimming stripped 5 bases from V and 1 base from J, with 10 bases between.

The chain recombines TRBV19 with TRBJ2-1; TRBD2 matches at 7 bases. CDR1 and CDR2 (germline): LNHDA, SQIVND (reference sequence). The CDR3 runs 14 residues. Trimming removed 6 bases from V and 6 bases from J; junction bases left unmatched: 8. The CDR3, as DNA: TGTGCCAGTAGGGGGGGGAACACCTTCAATGAGCAGTTCTTC. Its protein is CASRGGNTFNEQFF.

The gene calls are TRBV7-9 and TRBJ1-1, with D maybe TRBD1 (5 bases). Germline lookup yields CDR1 SEHNR and CDR2 FQNEAQ (reference sequence). The V end was cut by 0 bases, the J end by 10 bases, with 12 bases between. CDR3 length: 13 residues. Here the CDR3 DNA reads TGTGCCAGCAGCTTAGCCGGGGGACTTGGAGCTTTCTTT. The encoded protein is CASSLAGGLGAFF.

V usage is TRBV28 and J usage is TRBJ1-3; D is possibly TRBD1 (5 bases). The CDR3 runs to 12 residues. Germline CDR1 and CDR2: MDHEN and SYDVKM. V was shortened by 10 bases and J by 3 bases, with 10 bases between the two germline ends. This CDR3 reads CATTGGGNTIYF. CDR3 sequence (DNA): TGTGCCACTACAGGAGGTGGAAACACCATATATTTT.

V usage is TRBV11-3 and J usage is TRBJ2-5, with 7 bases fitting TRBD1. The germline V gene has CDR1 SGHNT and CDR2 YENEEA. This CDR3 comprises 13 residues. J gave up 2 bases and V 4 bases, and 1 base lay outside the gene matches. The CDR3 sequence is CASSSTGQETQYF. CDR3 in DNA: TGTGCCAGCAGCTCGACAGGGCAAGAGACCCAGTACTTC.

J is TRBJ1-2 and V is TRBV3-1 (or the pseudogene TRBV3-2), with D uncertain. CDR1 is LGHDT and CDR2 is YNNKEL in the germline V gene (reference sequence). V lost 4 bases and J lost 6, with 18 bases in between. The CDR3 consists of 15 residues. The CDR3 protein is CASSLKRAVFHGYTF. In DNA, the CDR3 is TGTGCCAGCAGCCTAAAACGGGCGGTTTTCCATGGCTACACCTTC.

The V and J genes are TRBV15 and TRBJ2-1; the D gene is possibly TRBD1 (5 bases). The germline gives CDR1 LNHNV, CDR2 YYDKDF (reference sequence). V lost 0 bases and J lost 10, with 10 bases in between. The CDR3 runs to 13 residues. The CDR3 nucleotides read TGTGCCACCAGCAGAGATCGCAGGGTGGAGCAGTTCTTC. As protein: CATSRDRRVEQFF.

CDR3 region: CASSPPGRSQETQYF. CDR3 sequence (DNA): TGTGCCAGCTCACCTCCGGGTAGGTCTCAAGAGACCCAGTACTTC. The chain is built from TRBV18 and TRBJ2-5; D remains unclear. This CDR3 region has 15 residues. V lost 3 bases, J lost 2 bases, and 13 bases lay in between. CDR1 is KGHSH and CDR2 is LQKENI in the germline V gene.

V gene TRBV28 combines with J gene TRBJ2-5; 7 bases align to TRBD2. The ends lost 5 bases at V and 4 bases at J; junction bases unmatched: 4. This CDR3 contains 13 residues. Per the germline V gene, CDR1 is MDHEN and CDR2 is SYDVKM. CDR3 amino acids: CASSLGGRETQYF. The CDR3 DNA reads as TGTGCCAGCAGTCTAGGCGGGAGAGAGACCCAGTACTTC.

This sequence joins TRBV19 and TRBJ1-6; 7 nucleotides align to TRBD1. Germline V lookup: CDR1 LNHDA, CDR2 SQIVND (reference sequence). This CDR3 is 12 amino acids long. Unmatched junction bases numbered 1, after V lost 7 bases and J lost 7 bases. The CDR3 bases are TGTGCCAGTAACAGGGGCAATTCACCCCTCCACTTT. It translates to CASNRGNSPLHF.

The chain combines TRBV7-9 with TRBJ1-5; D is uncertain. Per the germline V gene, CDR1 is SEHNR and CDR2 is FQNEAQ (reference sequence). Trimming removed 0 bases from V and 0 bases from J, with 9 bases in between. The CDR3 length is 16 residues. In nucleotides, the CDR3 is TGTGCCAGCAGCTTAGCCGTTTTCAATAGCAATCAGCCCCAGCATTTT. This sequence encodes CASSLAVFNSNQPQHF.

This sequence joins TRBV5-4 and TRBJ1-3; D remains unclear. CDR1 and CDR2 from the germline V gene are SGHNT and YYREEE (reference sequence). The length of the CDR3 is 14 residues. V was trimmed by 4 bases and J by 0 bases, leaving 8 bases between them. The CDR3 reads CASSTSDSGNTIYF. As DNA, the CDR3 is TGTGCCAGCAGCACGTCGGACTCTGGAAACACCATATATTTT.

The CDR3 DNA reads as TGTGCCAGCTCACCCGACGGGGAGTCCTACAATGAGCAGTTCTTC. Protein product: CASSPDGESYNEQFF. The rearrangement joins TRBV18 to TRBJ2-1; D is possibly TRBD2 (5 bases). Trimming pared 3 bases from V and 1 base from J, leaving 10 bases between. This CDR3 is built from 15 residues. CDR1 and CDR2 from the germline V gene are KGHSH and LQKENI.

This clone has just a few counts. The V gene is TRBV4-1, the J gene TRBJ1-2, with TRBD1 as a possible D gene (5 bases). The CDR3 totals 14 residues. Trimming removed 3 bases from V and 4 bases from J, with 12 bases in between. Per germline, CDR1 MGHRA and CDR2 YSYEKL. In nucleotides, the CDR3 is TGCGCCAGCAGCCAGGGACGGGAGAGCTATGGCTACACCTTC. Encoded protein: CASSQGRESYGYTF.

The genes are TRBV15 and TRBJ1-6; maybe TRBD1 (5 bases). V lost 0 bases and J 12 bases, leaving 9 bases between the germline ends. CDR1 and CDR2 from the germline V gene are LNHNV and YYDKDF (reference sequence). The CDR3 is made up of 13 amino acids. CDR3 DNA sequence: TGTGCCACCAGCAGAGAACGGGGCTTACCCCTCCACTTT. It specifies CATSRERGLPLHF.

This chain links TRBV6-6 with TRBJ2-7; perhaps TRBD1 as D (6 bases). Germline values: CDR1 MNHNY, CDR2 SVGAGI (reference sequence). The CDR3 is 14 amino acids. V shed 6 bases and J shed 2 bases, with 14 bases lying between them. CDR3 nucleotides: TGTGCCAGCAGGGACCCCGGGACACCCTACGAGCAGTACTTC. This gives the protein CASRDPGTPYEQYF.

The chain is built from TRBV5-1 and TRBJ1-4; D perhaps matches TRBD1 (5 bases). Germline CDR1 reads SGHRS; CDR2 reads YFSETQ. Trimming removed 3 bases at V and 7 bases at J, with 13 bases between. The CDR3 has 14 residues. The CDR3 sequence is CASSSAGSGEKLFF. In DNA form, the CDR3 reads TGCGCCAGCAGCTCGGCAGGGTCGGGTGAAAAACTGTTTTTT.

V usage is TRBV9 and J usage is TRBJ2-1; D is unresolved. The germline V gene encodes CDR1 SGDLS and CDR2 YYNGEE. Trimming took 0 bases from V and 7 from J, leaving 5 bases between them. The CDR3 totals 12 residues. The DNA of the CDR3 is TGTGCCAGCAGCGTAGAGCCGAATGAGCAGTTCTTC. Encoded protein: CASSVEPNEQFF.